The TCR beta chain under discussion was sequenced for a study of regulatory T cells in long-lasting Graves disease (dated by TCRdb to the early 2020s). General notes on the study: To count as having persistent Graves' disease, a patient had to have received antithyroid drug treatment for over 5 years with TSH receptor autoantibodies remaining persistently positive. Persistent Graves' disease patients were compared with newly diagnosed Graves' disease patients by peripheral blood TCR sequencing and RNA sequencing. The study was registered as a clinical trial and conducted in China. A total of some 33 samples were covered by TCR sequencing, comprising some 13 persistent and around 20 newly diagnosed Graves' disease patients. Persistent Graves' disease patients in the clinical cohort had taken antithyroid drugs for approximately 9.5 years on average.

About this clonotype: It lacks a known antigen. Within one base of it there is no much larger clone, and no base qualities were kept.

V is clipped by 3 bases and J by 7 bases, and the sequence between their germline boundaries is 9 bases long. Sequences MRHNA (CDR1) and SNTAGT (CDR2) are obtained from the germline V gene. Counted from cysteine to phenylalanine, this CDR3 has 12 amino acids. The only DNA kept is the CDR3, 36 bases in frame from the first base. This sample's time point label indicates: persistent/refractory GD, antithyroid drugs over 5 years with positive TRAb. For both TCR sequencing and RNA sequencing, RNA was extracted from PBMCs in TRIzol. Graves' disease was diagnosed according to American Thyroid Association guidelines. Patients were recruited from an endocrinology department in Xi'an, China. From each patient, approximately 9.9 milliliters of peripheral blood was collected into an EDTA anticoagulant tube. Ficoll Paque Plus density gradient separation was used to isolate PBMCs, and no additional T cell sorting was done. RNA quality was checked with an Agilent 2100 Bioanalyzer and agarose gel, and concentration with a NanoDrop 2000.

Findings and caveats that apply to the study as a whole: Only the TCR beta chain was sequenced and analyzed. Compared with newly diagnosed patients, patients with persistent Graves' disease had lower TCR Shannon entropy and fewer highly expanded clones, which suggests clonal expansion. A larger number of public clonotypes was shared among persistent patients (about 2,700) than among newly diagnosed patients (approximately 1,000). The small sample size was acknowledged by the authors as a limitation that may reduce accuracy. The study examined only peripheral blood because the primary lesion, thyroid tissue, could not be accessed. Persistent disease showed preferential use of TRBV28, TRBJ1-2 and TRBJ2-5, whereas newly diagnosed disease favored TRBV20-1 and TRBJ2-1.

Libraries were built with multiplex PCR. The sequencer was an Illumina HiSeq 4000. CDR3 regions were amplified by Arm-PCR with iRepertoire HTBI primers to construct TCR beta libraries. Before sequencing, the PCR products went through gel purification. The paper's data handling went like this. Gene usage analysis of CDR3 amino acid clonotypes used the approximately 62 TRBV and 12 to 15 TRBJ segments found across samples. Filtered high-quality paired reads were merged into contigs using COPE and FqMerger. BLAST was used to align contigs to the IMGT TRBV, TRBD and TRBJ reference genes, and CDR3 was defined following IMGT. Highly expanded clones were defined as clonotypes with a frequency above 0.1%. Repertoire diversity was measured by Shannon entropy, and V-J evenness by the Gini coefficient. A clonotype was considered public if more than one individual shared it. TCRdb ran its own pipeline on the public reads, namely fastp trimming at Q25 and MiXCR clone calling, and kept in-frame beta chains. Every entry covers one CDR3 protein and lists the most common genes and DNA from its rows. The V and J calls come from TCRdb's annotation, not from the publication. This sample has approximately 690,000 distinct CDR3 sequences in its table, and 25% to 30% of those were observed once. 40% to 55% of the sample belongs to the ten largest clones.

The chain is encoded by TRBV6-4 joined to TRBJ1-2; the D gene identity is not certain. This TCR was sampled from a female donor with Graves disease. The sequenced sample was peripheral blood mononuclear cells (PBMCs), obtained when the disease was refractory, from a patient treated with antithyroid drugs. The CDR3 region has the sequence CASSDQDTGYTF. In nucleotide form, the sequence is TGTGCCAGCAGTGATCAGGATACTGGCTACACCTTC.